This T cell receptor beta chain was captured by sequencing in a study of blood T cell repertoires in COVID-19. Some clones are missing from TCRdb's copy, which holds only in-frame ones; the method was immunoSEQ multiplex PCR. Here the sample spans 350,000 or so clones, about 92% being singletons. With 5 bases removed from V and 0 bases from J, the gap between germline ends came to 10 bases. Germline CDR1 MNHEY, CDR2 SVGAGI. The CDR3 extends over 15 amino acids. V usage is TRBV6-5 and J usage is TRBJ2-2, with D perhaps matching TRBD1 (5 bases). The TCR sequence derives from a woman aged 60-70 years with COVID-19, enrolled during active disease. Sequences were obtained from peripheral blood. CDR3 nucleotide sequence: TGTGCCAGCAGTCGGAAGGGGCCGAACACCGGGGAGCTGTTTTTT. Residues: CASSRKGPNTGELFF.